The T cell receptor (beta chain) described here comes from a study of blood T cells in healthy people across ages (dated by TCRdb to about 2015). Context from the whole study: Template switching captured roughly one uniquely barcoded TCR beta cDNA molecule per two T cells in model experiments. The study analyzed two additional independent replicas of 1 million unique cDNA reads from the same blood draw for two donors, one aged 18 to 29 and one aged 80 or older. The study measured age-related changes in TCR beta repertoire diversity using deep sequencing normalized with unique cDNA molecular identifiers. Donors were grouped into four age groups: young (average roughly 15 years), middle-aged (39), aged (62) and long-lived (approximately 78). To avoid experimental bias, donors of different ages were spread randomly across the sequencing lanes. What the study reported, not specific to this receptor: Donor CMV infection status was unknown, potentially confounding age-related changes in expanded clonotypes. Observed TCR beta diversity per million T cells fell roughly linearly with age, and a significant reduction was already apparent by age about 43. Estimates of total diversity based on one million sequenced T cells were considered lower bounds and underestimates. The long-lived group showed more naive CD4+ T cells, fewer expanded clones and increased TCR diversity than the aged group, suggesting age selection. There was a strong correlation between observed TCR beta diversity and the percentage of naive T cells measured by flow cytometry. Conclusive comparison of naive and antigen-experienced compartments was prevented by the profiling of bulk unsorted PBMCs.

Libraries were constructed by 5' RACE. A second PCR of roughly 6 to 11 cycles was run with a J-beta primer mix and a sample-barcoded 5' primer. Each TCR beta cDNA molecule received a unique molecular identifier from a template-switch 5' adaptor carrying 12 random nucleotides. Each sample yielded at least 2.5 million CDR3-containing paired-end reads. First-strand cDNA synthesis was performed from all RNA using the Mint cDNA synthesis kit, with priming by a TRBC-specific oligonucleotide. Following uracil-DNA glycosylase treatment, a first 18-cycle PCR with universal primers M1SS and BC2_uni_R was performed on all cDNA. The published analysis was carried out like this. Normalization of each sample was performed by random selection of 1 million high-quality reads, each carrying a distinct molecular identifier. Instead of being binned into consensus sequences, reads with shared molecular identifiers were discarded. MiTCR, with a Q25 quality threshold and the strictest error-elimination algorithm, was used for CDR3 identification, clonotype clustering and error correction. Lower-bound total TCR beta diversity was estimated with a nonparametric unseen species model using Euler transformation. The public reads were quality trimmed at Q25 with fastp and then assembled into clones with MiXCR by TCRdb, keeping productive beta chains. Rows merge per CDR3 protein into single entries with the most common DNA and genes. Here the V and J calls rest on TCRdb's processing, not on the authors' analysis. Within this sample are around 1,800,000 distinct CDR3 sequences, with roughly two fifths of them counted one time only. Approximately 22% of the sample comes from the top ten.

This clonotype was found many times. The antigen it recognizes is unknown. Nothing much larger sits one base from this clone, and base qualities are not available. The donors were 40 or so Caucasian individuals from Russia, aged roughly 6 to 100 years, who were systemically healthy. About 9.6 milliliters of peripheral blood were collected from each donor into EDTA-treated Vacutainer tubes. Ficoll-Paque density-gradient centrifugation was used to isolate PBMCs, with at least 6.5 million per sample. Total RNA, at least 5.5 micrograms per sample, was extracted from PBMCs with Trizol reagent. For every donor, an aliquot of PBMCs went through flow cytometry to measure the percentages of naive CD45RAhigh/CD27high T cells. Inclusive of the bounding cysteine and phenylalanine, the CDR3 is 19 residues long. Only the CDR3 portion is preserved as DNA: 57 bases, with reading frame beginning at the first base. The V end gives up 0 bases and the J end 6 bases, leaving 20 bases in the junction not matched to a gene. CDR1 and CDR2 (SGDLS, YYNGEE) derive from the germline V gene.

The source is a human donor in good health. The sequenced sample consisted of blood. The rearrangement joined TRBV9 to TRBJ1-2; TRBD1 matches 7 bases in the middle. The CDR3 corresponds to CASSVAYRTGGAGADGYTF. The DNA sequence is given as TGTGCCAGCAGCGTAGCTTATCGGACAGGAGGGGCAGGGGCGGATGGCTACACCTTC.